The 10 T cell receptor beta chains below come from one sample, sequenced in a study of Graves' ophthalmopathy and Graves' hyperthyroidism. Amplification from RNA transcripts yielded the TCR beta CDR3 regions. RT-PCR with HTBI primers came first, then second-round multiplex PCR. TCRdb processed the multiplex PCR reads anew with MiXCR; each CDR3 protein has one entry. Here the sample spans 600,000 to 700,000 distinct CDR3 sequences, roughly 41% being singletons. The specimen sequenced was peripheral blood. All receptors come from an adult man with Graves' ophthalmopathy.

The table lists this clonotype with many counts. CDR3 DNA: TGTGCCATCAGTGAGATCAGGGGCCGATATGAAAAACTGTTTTTT. Translating gives CAISEIRGRYEKLFF. The rearrangement joins TRBV10-3 to TRBJ1-4; D may be TRBD1 (6 bases). V lost 2 bases and J 6 bases, leaving 13 bases between the germline ends. Germline V gene data show CDR1 as ENHRY and CDR2 as SYGVKD. CDR3 length: 15 residues.

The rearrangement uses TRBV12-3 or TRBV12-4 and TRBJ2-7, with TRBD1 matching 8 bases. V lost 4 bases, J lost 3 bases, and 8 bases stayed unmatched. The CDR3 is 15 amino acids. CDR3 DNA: TGTGCCAGCAGTTCTAGGACAGGGAACAACTACGAGCAGTACTTC. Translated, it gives CASSSRTGNNYEQYF.

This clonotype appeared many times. In nucleotides, the CDR3 is TGTGCCATCAGTGAGTCCGGGACAGGGACGTACGAGCAGTACTTC. Translating gives CAISESGTGTYEQYF. This chain connects TRBV10-3 to TRBJ2-7; 9 nucleotides align to TRBD1. The V gene's germline CDR1 is ENHRY and CDR2 SYGVKD. The CDR3 runs 15 residues. V shed 0 bases, J shed 4 bases, and the junction held 4 bases outside the gene matches.

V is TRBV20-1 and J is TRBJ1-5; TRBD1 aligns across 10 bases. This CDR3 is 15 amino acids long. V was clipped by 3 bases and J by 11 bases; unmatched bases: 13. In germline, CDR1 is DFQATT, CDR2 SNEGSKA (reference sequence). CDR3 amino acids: CSARRQGAIAETQHF. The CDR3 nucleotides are TGCAGTGCTAGGAGACAGGGGGCGATCGCAGAGACCCAGCATTTT.

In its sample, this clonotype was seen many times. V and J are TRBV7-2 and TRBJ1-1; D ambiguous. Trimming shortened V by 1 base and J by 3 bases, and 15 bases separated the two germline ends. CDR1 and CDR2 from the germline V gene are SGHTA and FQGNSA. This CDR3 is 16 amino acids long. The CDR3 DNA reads TGTGCCAGCAGCTTAGTTGGGCTGGGCCGACACACTGAAGCTTTCTTT. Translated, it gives CASSLVGLGRHTEAFF.

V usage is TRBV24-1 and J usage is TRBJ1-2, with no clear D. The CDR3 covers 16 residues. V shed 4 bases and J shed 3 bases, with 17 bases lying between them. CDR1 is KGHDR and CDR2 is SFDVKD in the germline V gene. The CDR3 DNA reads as TGTGCCACCAGTGACCCAACTGAGGACGGAGACTATGGCTACACCTTC. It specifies CATSDPTEDGDYGYTF.

The CDR3 bases are TGCAGCGTTGACCGGGGCTACCCCGGGGAGCAGTACTTC. Translating it yields CSVDRGYPGEQYF. This chain joins TRBV29-1 and TRBJ2-7; D is possibly TRBD1 or TRBD2 (5 bases each). The CDR3 is made up of 13 amino acids. V shed 3 bases and J shed 7 bases, with 16 bases lying between them. CDR1 and CDR2 from the germline V gene are SQVTM and ANQGSEA.

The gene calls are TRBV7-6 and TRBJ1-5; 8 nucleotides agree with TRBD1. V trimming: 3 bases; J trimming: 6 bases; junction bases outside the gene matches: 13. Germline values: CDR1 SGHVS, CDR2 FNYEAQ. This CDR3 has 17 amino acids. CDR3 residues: CASSFSRNTGGSQPQHF. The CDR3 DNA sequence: TGTGCCAGCAGCTTTTCACGAAACACAGGGGGGAGTCAGCCCCAGCATTTT.

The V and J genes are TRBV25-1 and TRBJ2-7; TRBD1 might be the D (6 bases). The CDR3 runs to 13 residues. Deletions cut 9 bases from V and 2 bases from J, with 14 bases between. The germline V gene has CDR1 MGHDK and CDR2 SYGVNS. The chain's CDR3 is CASSDRFPYEQYF. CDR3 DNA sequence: TGTGCCAGTTCGGACAGATTTCCCTACGAGCAGTACTTC.

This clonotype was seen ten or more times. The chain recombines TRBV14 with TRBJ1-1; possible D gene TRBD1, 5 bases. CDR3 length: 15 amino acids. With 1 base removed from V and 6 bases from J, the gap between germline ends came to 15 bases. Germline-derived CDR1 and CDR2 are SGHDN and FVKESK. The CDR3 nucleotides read TGTGCCAGCAGCCAAGCGAGAGGGAGGGGCCCTGAAGCTTTCTTT. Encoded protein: CASSQARGRGPEAFF.